Listed below are T cell receptor beta chains from one sample, sequenced in a study of radiation and T cells in renal cell carcinoma. Sequenced by immunoSEQ multiplex PCR; TCRdb stores in-frame clones only, minus some. Among about 130,000 clones, approximately 75% were seen once, and the ten largest hold about 1.9%. The sequences come from blood, collected from a patient whose treatment included radiotherapy and nephrectomy. The receptors here all came from a woman aged 55-75 years with renal cell carcinoma. Both conserved end residues are part of each CDR3. The D gene is left open where the match is weak. Clone size, where shown, is once, few, many, or a class for clones that have expanded.

v_gene: TRBV5-4; d_gene: .; j_gene: TRBJ1-1; abundance: .; len: 13; CDR3aa: CASSLSVNTEAFF; CDR3nt: TGTGCCAGCAGCTTGAGCGTGAACACTGAAGCTTTCTTT
v_gene: TRBV7-2; d_gene: TRBD2; j_gene: TRBJ2-7; abundance: .; len: 16; CDR3aa: CASSYRLADPSYEQYF; CDR3nt: TGTGCCAGCAGCTACCGACTAGCGGACCCCTCCTACGAGCAGTACTTC
v_gene: TRBV7-7; d_gene: .; j_gene: TRBJ2-6; abundance: .; len: 15; CDR3aa: CASSRDNTGANVLTF; CDR3nt: TGTGCTAGCAGCCGGGACAACACTGGGGCCAACGTCCTGACTTTC
v_gene: TRBV7-2; d_gene: TRBD2; j_gene: TRBJ2-1; abundance: .; len: 16; CDR3aa: CASSLDRGSSYNEQFF; CDR3nt: TGTGCCAGCAGCTTAGATCGCGGGAGCTCCTACAATGAGCAGTTCTTC
v_gene: TRBV7-9; d_gene: .; j_gene: TRBJ1-1; abundance: .; len: 14; CDR3aa: CASSHPTGVTEAFF; CDR3nt: TGCGCCAGCAGCCACCCGACCGGGGTCACTGAAGCTTTCTTT
v_gene: TRBV4-2; d_gene: .; j_gene: TRBJ1-1; abundance: .; len: 17; CDR3aa: CASSQVSPRGNNTEAFF; CDR3nt: TGTGCCAGCAGCCAAGTCTCCCCTAGGGGAAATAACACTGAAGCTTTCTTT
v_gene: TRBV18; d_gene: TRBD2; j_gene: TRBJ2-3; abundance: .; len: 16; CDR3aa: CASSSQGLAGEDTQYF; CDR3nt: TGTGCCAGCTCATCCCAGGGACTAGCGGGAGAAGATACGCAGTATTTT
v_gene: TRBV19; d_gene: .; j_gene: TRBJ2-6; abundance: .; len: 16; CDR3aa: CASSLGPGAGANVLTF; CDR3nt: TGTGCCAGTAGTCTGGGCCCAGGGGCCGGGGCCAACGTCCTGACTTTC
v_gene: TRBV6-6; d_gene: .; j_gene: TRBJ1-5; abundance: .; len: 12; CDR3aa: CASSRLGQPQHF; CDR3nt: TGTGCCAGCAGTCGTCTAGGCCAGCCCCAGCATTTT
v_gene: TRBV23-1; d_gene: .; j_gene: TRBJ2-7; abundance: .; len: 15; CDR3aa: CASSHRGPPPYEQYF; CDR3nt: TGCGCCAGCAGTCACCGGGGACCGCCCCCCTACGAGCAGTACTTC
v_gene: TRBV19; d_gene: TRBD1; j_gene: TRBJ1-1; abundance: .; len: 15; CDR3aa: CASTRRDRANTEAFF; CDR3nt: TGTGCCAGTACTCGAAGGGACAGGGCGAACACTGAAGCTTTCTTT
v_gene: TRBV6-1; d_gene: .; j_gene: TRBJ1-2; abundance: once; len: 14; CDR3aa: CASNREAGVYGYTF; CDR3nt: TGTGCCAGCAACAGGGAAGCAGGAGTATACGGCTACACCTTC
v_gene: TRBV9; d_gene: TRBD2; j_gene: TRBJ2-1; abundance: .; len: 18; CDR3aa: CASSVAPVELAGGDEQFF; CDR3nt: TGTGCCAGCAGCGTAGCTCCCGTCGAACTAGCGGGGGGCGATGAGCAGTTCTTC
v_gene: TRBV4-1; d_gene: .; j_gene: TRBJ1-2; abundance: .; len: 16; CDR3aa: CASSPSQVGSDYGYTF; CDR3nt: TGCGCCAGCAGCCCCTCTCAGGTAGGGAGCGACTATGGCTACACCTTC
v_gene: TRBV5-4; d_gene: .; j_gene: TRBJ2-3; abundance: .; len: 13; CDR3aa: CASSRTGTDTQYF; CDR3nt: TGTGCCAGCAGCAGGACAGGCACAGATACGCAGTATTTT
v_gene: TRBV5-1; d_gene: TRBD2; j_gene: TRBJ2-5; abundance: .; len: 16; CDR3aa: CASSSGLAGRQETQYF; CDR3nt: TGCGCCAGCAGCTCCGGACTAGCGGGGCGCCAAGAGACCCAGTACTTC
v_gene: TRBV11-2; d_gene: TRBD2; j_gene: TRBJ2-7; abundance: .; len: 14; CDR3aa: CASSPGAGAYEQYF; CDR3nt: TGTGCCAGCAGCCCAGGAGCGGGAGCCTACGAGCAGTACTTC
v_gene: TRBV5-1; d_gene: .; j_gene: TRBJ1-4; abundance: .; len: 15; CDR3aa: CASSSRGVTNEKLFF; CDR3nt: TGCGCCAGCAGTTCCAGGGGCGTAACTAATGAAAAACTGTTTTTT
v_gene: TRBV7-9; d_gene: .; j_gene: TRBJ1-4; abundance: .; len: 19; CDR3aa: CASSSLKITGTATNEKLFF; CDR3nt: TGTGCCAGCAGCTCACTCAAGATTACAGGGACGGCAACTAATGAAAAACTGTTTTTT
v_gene: TRBV7-9; d_gene: .; j_gene: TRBJ1-1; abundance: .; len: 14; CDR3aa: CASSFEQVGTEAFF; CDR3nt: TGTGCCAGCAGCTTTGAGCAGGTTGGCACTGAAGCTTTCTTT
v_gene: TRBV28; d_gene: .; j_gene: TRBJ2-7; abundance: .; len: 13; CDR3aa: CASRGDPTYEQYF; CDR3nt: TGTGCCAGCCGTGGCGACCCTACCTACGAGCAGTACTTC
v_gene: TRBV5-1; d_gene: TRBD1; j_gene: TRBJ2-2; abundance: .; len: 14; CDR3aa: CASSLVQGAGELFF; CDR3nt: TGCGCCAGCAGCTTGGTTCAGGGGGCCGGGGAGCTGTTTTTT
v_gene: TRBV28; d_gene: .; j_gene: TRBJ2-5; abundance: .; len: 16; CDR3aa: CASSLFASGWSATQYF; CDR3nt: TGTGCCAGCAGTTTATTCGCCTCCGGTTGGTCGGCGACCCAGTACTTC
v_gene: TRBV6-1; d_gene: TRBD1; j_gene: TRBJ1-1; abundance: .; len: 13; CDR3aa: CASNRGLDTEAFF; CDR3nt: TGTGCCAGCAACAGGGGGCTGGACACTGAAGCTTTCTTT
v_gene: TRBV5-4; d_gene: .; j_gene: TRBJ1-4; abundance: .; len: 14; CDR3aa: CASSWTLGNEKLFF; CDR3nt: TGTGCCAGCAGCTGGACATTGGGAAATGAAAAACTGTTTTTT
v_gene: TRBV10-2; d_gene: .; j_gene: TRBJ1-2; abundance: .; len: 11; CDR3aa: CASHSEQGYTF; CDR3nt: TGCGCCTCCCATTCGGAACAGGGCTACACCTTC
v_gene: TRBV6-1; d_gene: TRBD2; j_gene: TRBJ2-2; abundance: few; len: 15; CDR3aa: CASSELAGGPGELFF; CDR3nt: TGTGCCAGCAGTGAACTAGCGGGAGGGCCCGGGGAGCTGTTTTTT
v_gene: TRBV18; d_gene: .; j_gene: TRBJ1-6; abundance: .; len: 16; CDR3aa: CASSLDAGPQNSPLHF; CDR3nt: TGTGCCAGCTCACTCGACGCCGGGCCCCAAAATTCACCCCTCCACTTT
v_gene: TRBV28; d_gene: .; j_gene: TRBJ1-1; abundance: .; len: 14; CDR3aa: CASSPSTANTEAFF; CDR3nt: TGTGCCAGCAGTCCATCGACAGCGAACACTGAAGCTTTCTTT
v_gene: TRBV20-1; d_gene: .; j_gene: TRBJ2-3; abundance: .; len: 11; CDR3aa: CSARTRDTQYF; CDR3nt: TGCAGTGCTAGAACGCGGGATACGCAGTATTTT
v_gene: TRBV20-1; d_gene: .; j_gene: TRBJ2-3; abundance: .; len: 11; CDR3aa: CSAPQGGIVYF; CDR3nt: TGCAGTGCCCCTCAGGGCGGGATTGTGTATTTT
v_gene: TRBV6-6; d_gene: TRBD1; j_gene: TRBJ2-7; abundance: .; len: 13; CDR3aa: CASRRTGVHEQYF; CDR3nt: TGTGCCAGCAGACGGACAGGGGTGCACGAGCAGTACTTC
v_gene: TRBV6-1; d_gene: .; j_gene: TRBJ2-7; abundance: .; len: 14; CDR3aa: CASSEKGISYEQYF; CDR3nt: TGTGCCAGCAGTGAGAAGGGCATATCCTACGAGCAGTACTTC
v_gene: TRBV6-6; d_gene: TRBD2; j_gene: TRBJ2-1; abundance: .; len: 15; CDR3aa: CASSYPSGGANEQFF; CDR3nt: TGTGCCAGCAGTTACCCTAGCGGGGGGGCGAATGAGCAGTTCTTC
v_gene: TRBV19; d_gene: TRBD1; j_gene: TRBJ2-5; abundance: .; len: 15; CDR3aa: CASSARLGQKETQYF; CDR3nt: TGTGCCAGTAGTGCCCGCTTGGGACAGAAAGAGACCCAGTACTTC
v_gene: TRBV19; d_gene: TRBD1; j_gene: TRBJ2-7; abundance: .; len: 13; CDR3aa: CASGQGLSYEQYF; CDR3nt: TGTGCCAGTGGACAGGGGCTCTCCTACGAGCAGTACTTC
v_gene: TRBV5-6; d_gene: TRBD1; j_gene: TRBJ1-2; abundance: .; len: 14; CDR3aa: CASRTTGGLYGYTF; CDR3nt: TGTGCCAGCAGAACGACAGGGGGCCTTTATGGCTACACCTTC
v_gene: TRBV5-4; d_gene: .; j_gene: TRBJ1-1; abundance: .; len: 14; CDR3aa: CASSLGTSNTEAFF; CDR3nt: TGTGCCAGCAGCCTCGGGACATCGAACACTGAAGCTTTCTTT
v_gene: TRBV5-1; d_gene: .; j_gene: TRBJ1-5; abundance: .; len: 15; CDR3aa: CASSHGSGYNQPQHF; CDR3nt: TGCGCCAGCTCCCACGGGTCCGGATACAATCAGCCCCAGCATTTT
v_gene: TRBV9; d_gene: .; j_gene: TRBJ1-1; abundance: few; len: 13; CDR3aa: CASSKGRGAEAFF; CDR3nt: TGTGCCAGCAGCAAGGGACGCGGAGCTGAAGCTTTCTTT
v_gene: TRBV15; d_gene: .; j_gene: TRBJ1-1; abundance: .; len: 13; CDR3aa: CATRSTMNTEAFF; CDR3nt: TGTGCCACCCGGTCGACCATGAACACTGAAGCTTTCTTT
v_gene: TRBV6-1; d_gene: .; j_gene: TRBJ2-1; abundance: .; len: 15; CDR3aa: CASSPWAWGDNEQFF; CDR3nt: TGTGCCAGCAGCCCCTGGGCGTGGGGGGACAATGAGCAGTTCTTC
v_gene: TRBV4-1; d_gene: TRBD1; j_gene: TRBJ1-5; abundance: few; len: 17; CDR3aa: CASSQARTGGGSQPQHF; CDR3nt: TGCGCCAGCAGCCAAGCCAGGACAGGGGGCGGCAGTCAGCCCCAGCATTTT
v_gene: TRBV28; d_gene: .; j_gene: TRBJ1-1; abundance: .; len: 14; CDR3aa: CASSLDRTNTEAFF; CDR3nt: TGTGCCAGCAGTTTGGACAGAACTAACACTGAAGCTTTCTTT
v_gene: TRBV4-2; d_gene: TRBD2; j_gene: TRBJ2-1; abundance: .; len: 16; CDR3aa: CASSPRLAGDTNEQFF; CDR3nt: TGTGCCAGCAGCCCGAGATTAGCGGGTGACACCAATGAGCAGTTCTTC
v_gene: TRBV27; d_gene: .; j_gene: TRBJ1-5; abundance: .; len: 13; CDR3aa: CASSLGGWQPQHF; CDR3nt: TGTGCCAGCAGTTTGGGGGGCTGGCAGCCCCAGCATTTT
v_gene: TRBV7-4; d_gene: .; j_gene: TRBJ1-5; abundance: few; len: 10; CDR3aa: CASSFQPQHF; CDR3nt: TGTGCCAGCAGCTTCCAGCCCCAGCATTTT
v_gene: TRBV5-5; d_gene: TRBD2; j_gene: TRBJ2-7; abundance: .; len: 16; CDR3aa: CASSLVTGLANHEQYF; CDR3nt: TGTGCCAGCAGCTTGGTGACGGGACTAGCCAACCACGAGCAGTACTTC
v_gene: TRBV30; d_gene: TRBD1; j_gene: TRBJ1-3; abundance: .; len: 16; CDR3aa: CAWTVGDRHSGNTIYF; CDR3nt: TGTGCCTGGACGGTTGGGGACAGACATTCTGGAAACACCATATATTTT
v_gene: TRBV9; d_gene: .; j_gene: TRBJ2-1; abundance: .; len: 12; CDR3aa: CASSVNLNEQFF; CDR3nt: TGTGCCAGCAGCGTAAACCTGAATGAGCAGTTCTTC